The 15 T cell receptor beta chains below come from one sample, sequenced in a study of spatial heterogeneity in lung cancer. TCRdb re-analysed the 5' RACE reads in MiXCR, keeping a single row per CDR3 protein. The repertoire holds some 600 distinct CDR3 sequences, about a fifth seen once, with 46% in the top ten. Time point noted: sample taken at primary tumor resection. Sequencing was performed on normal lung tissue next to the tumor, taken at surgery. The receptors come from a male donor with early-stage non-small cell lung cancer.

This clonotype is categorized as large. As an off-target read in a library built for alpha chains, this beta chain has a frequency of little significance. CDR3 protein: CASSSGRDTQYF. DNA for the CDR3: TGTGCCAGCAGCTCAGGGAGAGATACGCAGTATTTT. The gene calls are TRBV7-8 and TRBJ2-3; D possibly matches TRBD1 or TRBD2 (5 bases each). CDR3 length: 12 amino acids. The germline CDR1 and CDR2 sequences are SGHVS and FQNEAQ. The ends were cut back, 4 bases at V and 5 bases at J, with 7 bases in the middle.

As concerns this clonotype: This beta chain was picked up by a library intended for alpha chains and is off target, so its count carries little meaning. The rearrangement joins TRBV12-3 or TRBV12-4 to TRBJ2-2; possible D gene TRBD1, 5 bases. The CDR3 is 13 amino acids. V was shortened by 5 bases and J by 1 base, with 5 bases between the two germline ends. The CDR3 coding sequence is TGTGCCAGCAGTGACAGGAACACCGGGGAGCTGTTTTTT. Encoded protein: CASSDRNTGELFF.

Of note for this clonotype: This beta chain represents an off-target read in a library built for alpha chains; its size is of limited meaning. V usage is TRBV5-5 and J usage is TRBJ2-7; a possible D gene is TRBD2 (5 bases). CDR1 is SGHKS, CDR2 YYEKEE, per germline (reference sequence). V lost 1 base and J 4 bases, leaving 6 bases between the germline ends. The CDR3 is 12 amino acids. The CDR3 bases are TGTGCCAGCAGCTTGTCGGGATACGAGCAGTACTTC. The encoded protein is CASSLSGYEQYF.

About this clonotype: A read error may account for a junction end that differs from germline. This beta chain is an unintended read in a library built for alpha chains; its size means little. This rearrangement joins TRBV10-1 to TRBJ1-4; TRBD1 is a possible D gene (5 bases). Germline CDR1 reads WNHNN; CDR2 reads SYGVQD (reference sequence). The CDR3 contains 13 residues. CDR3 DNA: TGCGCCAGCAGTGCTCGAGGGGATGATAAACTGTTTTTT. Its translation: CASSARGDDKLFF.

With respect to this clonotype: The size of this beta chain means little, since it is a stray read in a library made for alpha chains. This chain links TRBV27 with TRBJ2-1; D ambiguous. Trimming shortened V by 6 bases and J by 3 bases, and 9 bases separated the two germline ends. Germline assignment: CDR1 MNHEY and CDR2 SMNVEV (reference sequence). This CDR3 comprises 13 residues. The CDR3 spells CASRPLGYNEQFF. DNA of the CDR3: TGTGCCAGCAGACCTCTAGGCTACAATGAGCAGTTCTTC.

On this clonotype: This beta chain is an off-target read within a library intended for alpha chains, so its frequency means little. The chain employs TRBV30 and TRBJ2-1; D remains unclear. The CDR3 covers 13 residues. V was pared by 7 bases and J by 0 bases, with 10 bases between. Germline lookup yields CDR1 GTSNPN and CDR2 SVGIG (reference sequence). The CDR3 DNA is TGTGCCTCGACTGCTTCCTCCTACAATGAGCAGTTCTTC. Amino acid sequence: CASTASSYNEQFF. Full variable domain (missing parts from reference TRBV30 and TRBJ2-1): SQTIHQWPATLVQPVGSPLSLECTVEGTSNPNLYWYRQAAGRGLQLLFYSVGIGQISSEVPQNLSASRPQDRQFILSSKKLLLSDSGFYLCASTASSYNEQFFGPGTRLTVL.

This clonotype was counted between two and nine times. Being off target in a library aimed at alpha chains, this beta chain has a size of little meaning. This chain uses TRBV5-5 with TRBJ1-4, with 8 bases identical to TRBD1. Germline V gene lookup returns CDR1 SGHKS and CDR2 YYEKEE (reference sequence). The CDR3 length is 13 residues. V lost 3 bases and J lost 8; bases outside the gene matches: 3. CDR3 nucleotides: TGTGCCAGCAGCTGGACAGGGCGAGAAAAACTGTTTTTT. It codes for CASSWTGREKLFF.

By proportion, this clonotype is hyperexpanded. A library made for alpha chains picked up this beta chain off target, so its size means little. The chain joins TRBV2 to TRBJ2-1; D not certain. Trimming removed 8 bases from V and 4 bases from J, with 15 bases in between. Germline V gene lookup returns CDR1 SNHLY and CDR2 FYNNEI. This CDR3 has 14 residues. In DNA form, the CDR3 reads TGTGCCAGCTCTTCCCGGATCCCGTACAATGAGCAGTTCTTC. It codes for CASSSRIPYNEQFF. The whole variable domain, remainder taken from reference TRBV2 and TRBJ2-1, is EPEVTQTPSHQVTQMGQEVILRCVPISNHLYFYWYRQILGQKVEFLVSFYNNEISEKSEIFDDQFSVERPDGSNFTLKIRSTKLEDSAMYFCASSSRIPYNEQFFGPGTRLTVL.

By share of the sample, this clonotype is large. Found in a library prepared for alpha chains, this beta chain is an off-target read, and its abundance has little meaning. The rearrangement uses TRBV7-9 and TRBJ2-7; D possibly matches TRBD1 or TRBD2 (5 bases each). This CDR3 is built from 13 residues. Trimming cost V 10 bases and J 0 bases, with 13 bases left between them. Germline V gene sequence: CDR1 SEHNR, CDR2 FQNEAQ (reference sequence). CDR3 coding DNA: TGTGCCACCTTTGGGGGTTTCTCCTACGAGCAGTACTTC. The encoded protein is CATFGGFSYEQYF.

Comment on this clonotype: This beta chain appears as a stray read in a library generated for alpha chains; its size is not informative. V and J are TRBV27 and TRBJ2-5, with D unresolved. From germline, CDR1 is MNHEY and CDR2 SMNVEV (reference sequence). This CDR3 region has 13 residues. Between the trimmed V and J ends, which lost 6 bases and 0 bases, there was a span of 8 bases. CDR3 sequence: CASSSAYQETQYF. The CDR3 bases are TGTGCCAGCAGCTCGGCCTACCAAGAGACCCAGTACTTC.

With regard to this clonotype: Because this beta chain is a stray read in a library intended to capture alpha chains, its abundance should not be given much weight. The V call is TRBV20-1, the J call TRBJ1-6; a weak D match, TRBD1 (6 bases). CDR1 and CDR2 (germline): DFQATT, SNEGSKA (reference sequence). V was pared by 3 bases and J by 10 bases, with 13 bases between. The CDR3 contains 13 residues. The CDR3 sequence: CSASGGEGSPLHF. The CDR3 nucleotides read TGCAGTGCTAGCGGGGGCGAAGGATCACCCCTCCACTTT.

Concerning this clonotype itself: This beta chain is an unintended read in a library built for alpha chains; its size means little. The chain links TRBV28 to TRBJ2-1; D is unclear. V lost 0 bases and J lost 12, with 15 bases in between. CDR3 length: 14 residues. CDR1 and CDR2 from the germline V gene are MDHEN and SYDVKM. The CDR3 DNA reads as TGTGCCAGCAGTTTATGCCCCTCTGGGTGTTGGCAGTTCTTC. Protein sequence: CASSLCPSGCWQFF.

By sample share, this clonotype is large. The size of this beta chain means little, since it is a stray read in a library made for alpha chains. The J gene is TRBJ2-5, the V gene TRBV20-1; D is unclear. Trimming took 0 bases from V and 4 from J, leaving 6 bases between them. This CDR3 contains 12 residues. Germline V gene data show CDR1 as DFQATT and CDR2 as SNEGSKA (reference sequence). The DNA for the CDR3 is TGCAGTGCTAGAGATCTTGGAGAGACCCAGTACTTC. Its protein is CSARDLGETQYF.

In this sample, this clonotype turned up a few times. This beta chain is off target for a library built for alpha chains, so its abundance means little. The gene calls are TRBV10-3 and TRBJ2-7, with D possibly called TRBD1 or TRBD2 (5 bases each). The CDR3 covers 14 residues. The germline V gene has CDR1 ENHRY and CDR2 SYGVKD. The V gene lost 6 bases and the J gene lost 2 bases, with 14 bases spanning the gap. The CDR3 sequence: CAISLRDGAYEQYF. CDR3 in DNA: TGTGCCATCAGCCTCCGGGACGGGGCCTACGAGCAGTACTTC.

This clonotype was counted only a few times. This beta chain is an off-target read within a library intended for alpha chains, so its frequency means little. The V call is TRBV29-1, the J call TRBJ2-5; D assignment may be TRBD1 or TRBD2 (5 bases each). Deletions cut 4 bases from V and 4 bases from J, with 13 bases between. Per the germline V gene, CDR1 is SQVTM and CDR2 is ANQGSEA. The CDR3 is 13 amino acids. CDR3 amino acids: CSVGGDGRETQYF. Written as DNA, the CDR3 is TGCAGCGTTGGAGGGGACGGAAGAGAGACCCAGTACTTC.